The next 29 T cell receptor beta chains were all read from a single sample in a study of blood T cell repertoires in COVID-19. The assay was immunoSEQ multiplex PCR, and TCRdb's table has in-frame clones only and misses some. The sample has 120,000 to 150,000 clones, roughly 80% seen once. The sample comprised peripheral blood. These TCRs come from a woman between 40 and 50 years old with active or convalescent COVID-19.

The chain combines TRBV7-2 with TRBJ1-6; 9 nucleotides line up with TRBD1. This CDR3 is built from 15 residues. From germline, CDR1 is SGHTA and CDR2 FQGNSA. Trimming cost V 3 bases and J 10 bases; bases outside gene matches: 7. The CDR3 sequence: CASSFFGQGRSPLHF. The DNA of the CDR3 is TGTGCCAGCAGCTTCTTTGGACAGGGGAGATCACCCCTCCACTTT.

This clone was seen repeatedly, ten times or more. The chain couples TRBV3-1 (or the pseudogene TRBV3-2) to TRBJ1-5, with D unresolved. In germline, CDR1 is LGHDT, CDR2 YNNKEL (reference sequence). This CDR3 is built from 16 residues. Trimming shortened V by 0 bases and J by 1 base, and 10 bases separated the two germline ends. The CDR3 coding sequence is TGTGCCAGCAGCCAAGATCCGACAAACAGCAATCAGCCCCAGCATTTT. Translation gives CASSQDPTNSNQPQHF.

The chain recombines TRBV5-4 with TRBJ1-2, with a possible D match to TRBD1 (5 bases). V was shortened by 2 bases and J by 4 bases, with 15 bases between the two germline ends. CDR1 SGHNT and CDR2 YYREEE come from the germline V gene (reference sequence). The CDR3 runs 15 residues. CDR3 residues: CASSFPGGSLYGYTF. The DNA of the CDR3 is TGTGCCAGCAGCTTCCCGGGGGGATCGCTCTATGGCTACACCTTC. The whole variable domain, filled in from reference TRBV5-4 and TRBJ1-2, reads ETGVTQSPTHLIKTRGQQVTLRCSSQSGHNTVSWYQQALGQGPQFIFQYYREEENGRGNFPPRFSGLQFPNYSSELNVNALELDDSALYLCASSFPGGSLYGYTFGSGTRLTVV.

The V gene is TRBV6-4, the J gene TRBJ1-5; possible D gene TRBD1, 5 bases. There are 13 residues in the CDR3. V dropped 6 bases and J dropped 7 bases, with 13 bases sitting between them. Germline V gene lookup returns CDR1 MRHNA and CDR2 SNTAGT. The CDR3 DNA reads TGTGCCAGCAGCGGGGGACCAGGGCAGCCCCAGCATTTT. Protein: CASSGGPGQPQHF.

V is TRBV6-5 and J is TRBJ2-7; 12 bases are shared with TRBD2. The CDR3 is made up of 15 amino acids. The ends lost 8 bases at V and 1 base at J; junction bases unmatched: 6. The germline V gene encodes CDR1 MNHEY and CDR2 SVGAGI. The CDR3 is CASGPGLAGSYEQYF. CDR3 bases: TGTGCCAGCGGACCAGGACTAGCGGGGTCCTACGAGCAGTACTTC.

The chain employs TRBV12-3 or TRBV12-4 and TRBJ1-5; 7 nucleotides agree with TRBD1. V gave up 6 bases and J gave up 4 bases; unmatched junction bases: 3. The CDR3 has 13 residues. Written as DNA, the CDR3 is TGTGCCAGCAGCTCAGGGGGGAATCAGCCCCAGCATTTT. It specifies CASSSGGNQPQHF.

This clone appeared a few times. CDR3 sequence reads: CSVTGTSGGTGELFF. CDR3 in DNA: TGCAGCGTTACCGGGACTAGCGGAGGGACCGGGGAGCTGTTTTTT. The rearrangement joins TRBV29-1 to TRBJ2-2; TRBD2 matches at 11 bases. This CDR3 is built from 15 residues. V was pared by 5 bases and J by 5 bases, with 7 bases of the junction left unmatched. From germline, CDR1 is SQVTM and CDR2 ANQGSEA.

V usage is TRBV6-5 and J usage is TRBJ2-7; unclear D gene. V was clipped by 7 bases and J by 2 bases, with 9 bases between them. Germline values: CDR1 MNHEY, CDR2 SVGAGI. The length of the CDR3 is 12 residues. CDR3 amino acids: CASTLSTYEQYF. The CDR3 DNA is TGTGCCAGCACCCTAAGCACCTACGAGCAGTACTTC.

V is TRBV28 and J is TRBJ1-1; D uncertain. CDR1 MDHEN and CDR2 SYDVKM come from the germline V gene. Between the trimmed V and J ends, which lost 5 bases and 1 base, there was a span of 14 bases. The CDR3 totals 15 residues. The CDR3: CASSPLERQNTEAFF. CDR3 in DNA: TGTGCCAGCAGTCCCCTAGAGCGGCAGAACACTGAAGCTTTCTTT.

The genes are TRBV7-9 and TRBJ1-2, with no clear D. This CDR3 comprises 13 residues. From germline, CDR1 is SEHNR and CDR2 FQNEAQ (reference sequence). The ends were cut back, 0 bases at V and 8 bases at J, with 10 bases in the middle. CDR3 sequence (DNA): TGTGCCAGCAGCTTAGCGCCGACTTTGGGCTACACCTTC. This sequence encodes CASSLAPTLGYTF.

The V call is TRBV5-1, the J call TRBJ1-1; D gene uncertain. The ends were cut back, 4 bases at V and 1 base at J, with 11 bases in the middle. Germline assignment: CDR1 SGHRS and CDR2 YFSETQ. This CDR3 comprises 14 residues. Here the CDR3 reads CASSGPTGNTEAFF. The CDR3 nucleotides are TGCGCCAGCAGCGGCCCGACGGGGAACACTGAAGCTTTCTTT.

The chain is built from TRBV4-1 and TRBJ1-2; 9 positions match TRBD1. J was trimmed by 3 bases and V by 5 bases; bases with no gene match: 7. The germline V gene encodes CDR1 MGHRA and CDR2 YSYEKL. This CDR3 region has 15 residues. The chain's CDR3 is CASSEPGQGDYGYTF. Written as DNA, the CDR3 is TGCGCCAGCAGCGAACCGGGACAGGGTGACTATGGCTACACCTTC.

Here the CDR3 DNA reads TGTGCCAGCAGTTTGGGACTAGCGGGAGCTGAGCAGTTCTTC. Its translation is CASSLGLAGAEQFF. The chain is built from TRBV27 and TRBJ2-1; TRBD2 matches at 14 bases. Germline V gives CDR1 MNHEY, CDR2 SMNVEV (reference sequence). The CDR3 contains 14 residues. J gave up 9 bases and V 3 bases, and 1 base lay outside the gene matches.

This rearrangement joins TRBV6-6 to TRBJ1-4; TRBD1 agrees at 10 bases. Germline loops: CDR1 MNHNY, CDR2 SVGAGI (reference sequence). With V trimmed by 6 bases and J by 8 bases, 6 bases remained unmatched. The CDR3 is 14 amino acids. The CDR3 reads CASSWRGQGEKLFF. The CDR3, as DNA: TGTGCCAGCAGCTGGAGGGGACAGGGGGAAAAACTGTTTTTT.

The gene calls are TRBV2 and TRBJ1-3; D is perhaps TRBD1 (5 bases). This CDR3 comprises 15 residues. V was shortened by 7 bases and J by 3 bases, with 16 bases between the two germline ends. CDR1 SNHLY and CDR2 FYNNEI come from the germline V gene. Here the CDR3 reads CASTTKGAGGNTIYF. DNA of the CDR3: TGTGCCAGCACCACAAAAGGGGCAGGTGGAAACACCATATATTTT.

This clone showed up just a few times. The chain recombines TRBV28 with TRBJ1-2; 8 bases match TRBD1. The ends lost 3 bases at V and 4 bases at J; junction bases unmatched: 4. The CDR3 runs to 14 residues. The germline V gene has CDR1 MDHEN and CDR2 SYDVKM. The CDR3: CASSLTGASYGYTF. CDR3 in DNA: TGTGCCAGCAGTTTGACAGGGGCGAGCTATGGCTACACCTTC.

CDR3 coding DNA: TGTGCCAGCAGCTCGACGGGACAAAGCTCTGGGGCCAACGTCCTGACTTTC. Its protein is CASSSTGQSSGANVLTF. This rearrangement joins TRBV7-2 to TRBJ2-6; D might be TRBD1 (6 bases). The CDR3 loop spans 17 amino acids. Trimming took off 4 bases at V and 0 bases at J, with 13 bases between the two ends. Germline V gives CDR1 SGHTA, CDR2 FQGNSA.

The chain recombines TRBV6-5 with TRBJ2-2; 13 bases agree with TRBD2. CDR1 and CDR2 (germline): MNHEY, SVGAGI. Trimming cost V 11 bases and J 4 bases; bases outside gene matches: 4. The CDR3 runs 14 residues. The CDR3 coding sequence is TGTGCCGGTCGACTAGCGGGAGGCACCGGGGAGCTGTTTTTT. Amino acid sequence: CAGRLAGGTGELFF.

This chain uses TRBV28 with TRBJ1-1; TRBD1 might be the D (5 bases). Looked up from germline, CDR1 is MDHEN and CDR2 is SYDVKM. There are 13 residues in the CDR3. V shed 5 bases and J shed 5 bases, with 12 bases lying between them. The CDR3 loop is CASSQGGSTEAFF. The CDR3 DNA follows: TGTGCCAGCAGTCAGGGCGGGAGTACTGAAGCTTTCTTT.

The V and J genes are TRBV19 and TRBJ1-5; possible D gene TRBD1, 5 bases. V gave up 0 bases and J gave up 2 bases, with 20 bases separating them. The CDR3 sequence is 19 residues long. Germline assignment: CDR1 LNHDA and CDR2 SQIVND (reference sequence). CDR3 bases: TGTGCCAGTAGTATAGAACGAGGTTGGGCAGGGTGGGGCAATCAGCCCCAGCATTTT. This sequence encodes CASSIERGWAGWGNQPQHF.

The V gene is TRBV5-1, the J gene TRBJ1-1; 8 bases map to TRBD1. After removal of 4 bases from V and 5 bases from J, the junction contained 4 bases not matched to a gene. CDR1 and CDR2 (germline): SGHRS, YFSETQ. This CDR3 has 13 amino acids. CDR3 sequence reads: CASSITGGTEAFF. For the CDR3, the DNA is TGCGCCAGCAGCATCACAGGGGGAACTGAAGCTTTCTTT.

In regard to this clone: Additional DNA sequences in this sample encode the identical CDR3. This rearrangement joins TRBV12-3 or TRBV12-4 to TRBJ1-1, with a tentative D call TRBD1 (6 bases). This CDR3 is 13 amino acids long. Deletions cut 5 bases from V and 5 bases from J, with 12 bases between. The CDR3 region has the DNA TGTGCCAGCAGTCCGGACAGAAGAACTGAAGCTTTCTTT. This encodes CASSPDRRTEAFF.

The chain joins TRBV10-3 to TRBJ1-2; 7 bases align to TRBD1. Trimming removed 7 bases from V and 2 bases from J; junction bases left unmatched: 7. The CDR3 consists of 14 residues. Germline loops: CDR1 ENHRY, CDR2 SYGVKD. For the CDR3, the DNA is TGTGCCATCAACCCCGGGACAGAGAACTATGGCTACACCTTC. This translates into CAINPGTENYGYTF.

The rearrangement joins TRBV16 to TRBJ2-7, with a weak D call TRBD1 (6 bases). V gave up 0 bases and J gave up 3 bases, with 9 bases separating them. In germline, CDR1 is KGHSY, CDR2 FQNENV. CDR3 size: 14 residues. The CDR3 protein is CASSQSRGHYEQYF. The CDR3 DNA reads TGTGCCAGCAGCCAATCCAGGGGACACTACGAGCAGTACTTC.

This sequence joins TRBV7-2 and TRBJ1-2; 9 bases align to TRBD1. Germline CDR1 and CDR2: SGHTA and FQGNSA. The CDR3 runs 13 residues. The J segment lost 5 bases and the V segment lost 8 bases, leaving 6 bases of the junction unmatched. This CDR3 is CASPRDRVYGYTF. CDR3 nucleotides: TGTGCCAGCCCCCGGGACAGGGTGTATGGCTACACCTTC.

V gene TRBV15 combines with J gene TRBJ2-3, with D possibly matching TRBD2 (6 bases). In germline, CDR1 is LNHNV, CDR2 YYDKDF (reference sequence). The CDR3 extends over 15 amino acids. V was trimmed by 4 bases and J by 0 bases, leaving 11 bases between them. This CDR3 is CATSTSGYSTDTQYF. The CDR3 DNA reads as TGTGCCACCAGCACCAGCGGGTATAGCACAGATACGCAGTATTTT.

CDR3 region: CASRAGGPYEQYF. DNA of the CDR3: TGTGCCAGCAGGGCAGGGGGGCCCTACGAGCAGTACTTC. This chain uses TRBV28 with TRBJ2-7; the D gene is possibly TRBD1 (7 bases). The CDR3 consists of 13 residues. CDR1 is MDHEN and CDR2 is SYDVKM in the germline V gene. V lost 6 bases to trimming and J lost 2 bases, with 11 bases between them.

The chain carries TRBV21-1 and TRBJ2-1; the table calls TRBD2, which could not be checked here. TRBV21-1 is flagged as a pseudogene. This CDR3 has 14 residues. Here the CDR3 reads CATQRAGSYNEQFF. CDR3 bases: TGTGCCACCCAGCGAGCTGGGTCCTACAATGAGCAGTTCTTC.

This clone appeared a few times. V gene TRBV5-1 combines with J gene TRBJ2-1; tentatively, D is TRBD2 (5 bases). CDR1 and CDR2 from the germline V gene are SGHRS and YFSETQ. Trimming shortened V by 4 bases and J by 14 bases, and 22 bases separated the two germline ends. CDR3 length equals 14 residues. CDR3 residues: CASSPMEGSRTEFF. The CDR3 nucleotides are TGCGCCAGCAGCCCGATGGAAGGGAGCCGAACTGAGTTCTTC.